The 14 T cell receptor beta chains below were found in one sample sequenced in a study of blood T cells in healthy people across ages. Alongside a J-beta primer mix, a sample-barcoded 5' primer served in a second PCR lasting about 6 to 12 cycles. TCRdb analysed the 5' RACE reads with MiXCR anew, one entry per CDR3 protein. The sample includes 910,000 or so distinct CDR3 sequences, roughly 47% of them seen just once. Sequencing was done on a sample of blood. These receptors all come from a woman in her fifties or sixties in good health.

This sequence joins TRBV5-1 and TRBJ2-5; TRBD2 is a possible D gene (6 bases). Germline V lookup: CDR1 SGHRS, CDR2 YFSETQ. The V end lost 4 bases, the J end lost 11 bases, and 24 bases lay between the germline ends. This CDR3 contains 15 residues. This CDR3 reads CASSALAMGHNEQYF. The DNA of the CDR3 is TGCGCCAGCAGCGCGCTAGCGATGGGGCACAATGAGCAGTACTTC.

This clonotype was detected once. The J gene is TRBJ2-5, the V gene TRBV12-3 or TRBV12-4, with a weak D call TRBD2 (6 bases). The CDR3 is 13 amino acids. Trimming took off 8 bases at V and 11 bases at J, with 21 bases between the two ends. The chain's CDR3 is CASAGHRPGEQYF. CDR3 in DNA: TGTGCCAGCGCGGGGCACAGACCGGGTGAGCAGTACTTC.

The chain is built from TRBV11-2 and TRBJ2-1; unclear D gene. CDR3 length equals 13 residues. Trimming shortened V by 0 bases and J by 6 bases, and 6 bases separated the two germline ends. Germline values: CDR1 SGHAT, CDR2 FQNNGV. DNA of the CDR3: TGTGCCAGCAGCTTAGAGCCGATCAATGAGCAGTTCTTC. Amino acids: CASSLEPINEQFF.

This clonotype appeared a few times. The V call is TRBV6-5, the J call TRBJ2-4, with D hard to call. Germline values: CDR1 MNHEY, CDR2 SVGAGI. V lost 3 bases and J lost 0, with 9 bases in between. CDR3 length: 15 residues. CDR3 DNA: TGTGCCAGCAGTTATCGCTCAGAAGCCAAAAACATTCAGTACTTC. This codes for CASSYRSEAKNIQYF.

In its sample, this clonotype was seen a few times. The V gene is TRBV4-1, the J gene TRBJ2-7; 11 nucleotides match TRBD2. Germline CDR1 MGHRA, CDR2 YSYEKL. The CDR3 length is 16 residues. After removal of 8 bases from V and 4 bases from J, the junction contained 13 bases not matched to a gene. CDR3 sequence (DNA): TGCGCCAGCCAAGCGTCCGGGCTAGCGGGAGGATACGAGCAGTACTTC. Translation gives CASQASGLAGGYEQYF.

This clonotype was picked up a small number of times. V gene TRBV5-1 combines with J gene TRBJ2-7, with 8 bases identical to TRBD1. Germline CDR1 is SGHRS and CDR2 is YFSETQ. The CDR3 consists of 14 residues. The junction had 5 bases not matched to a gene; V was cut back by 0 bases and J by 6 bases. The CDR3 protein is CASSLVQGAGEQYF. CDR3 sequence (DNA): TGCGCCAGCAGCTTGGTCCAGGGGGCAGGCGAGCAGTACTTC.

The chain employs TRBV7-9 and TRBJ1-1; no clear D. The CDR3 loop spans 13 amino acids. Trimming removed 5 bases from V and 0 bases from J, with 7 bases in between. Germline lookup yields CDR1 SEHNR and CDR2 FQNEAQ (reference sequence). This chain's CDR3 is CASSVEMNTEAFF. CDR3 nucleotides: TGTGCCAGCAGCGTTGAGATGAACACTGAAGCTTTCTTT.

The chain combines TRBV6-5 with TRBJ1-5; 8 bases line up with TRBD1. V was pared by 5 bases and J by 6 bases, with 3 bases of the junction left unmatched. Per the germline V gene, CDR1 is MNHEY and CDR2 is SVGAGI. The CDR3 consists of 13 residues. This CDR3 reads CASSGTGGQPQHF. CDR3 DNA: TGTGCCAGCAGTGGGACAGGCGGTCAGCCCCAGCATTTT.

V is TRBV4-1 and J is TRBJ2-3; TRBD1 agrees at 12 bases. J was trimmed by 6 bases and V by 3 bases; bases with no gene match: 4. CDR3 length: 15 residues. Germline V CDR1 and CDR2: MGHRA, YSYEKL. For the CDR3, the DNA is TGCGCCAGCAGCCATCCGGGACAGGGGGCTGATACGCAGTATTTT. Amino acids: CASSHPGQGADTQYF.

The rearrangement joins TRBV7-9 to TRBJ2-1; 8 bases align to TRBD2. The germline V gene has CDR1 SEHNR and CDR2 FQNEAQ (reference sequence). The CDR3 sequence is 15 residues long. With V trimmed by 5 bases and J by 4 bases, 7 bases remained unmatched. CDR3 in amino acids: CASSVYAGGYNEQFF. The CDR3 DNA follows: TGTGCCAGCAGCGTCTACGCGGGAGGTTACAATGAGCAGTTCTTC.

V usage is TRBV28 and J usage is TRBJ1-5; no definite D call. The germline gives CDR1 MDHEN, CDR2 SYDVKM. V lost 2 bases and J lost 6, with 17 bases in between. The CDR3 contains 16 residues. CDR3 in DNA: TGTGCCAGCAGTTTAATACGGCCCGAAACTTTTCAGCCCCAGCATTTT. This sequence encodes CASSLIRPETFQPQHF.

The V and J genes are TRBV27 and TRBJ2-5, with D perhaps being TRBD1 or TRBD2 (5 bases each). Trimming took off 6 bases at V and 5 bases at J, with 13 bases between the two ends. The CDR3 extends over 13 amino acids. CDR1 is MNHEY and CDR2 is SMNVEV in the germline V gene (reference sequence). CDR3 in amino acids: CASRPSWGETQYF. The CDR3 nucleotides are TGTGCCAGCAGGCCTAGCTGGGGGGAGACCCAGTACTTC.

The chain links TRBV7-9 to TRBJ2-7; D is uncertain. V was pared by 1 base and J by 2 bases, with 12 bases between. The length of the CDR3 is 15 residues. The germline CDR1 and CDR2 sequences are SEHNR and FQNEAQ (reference sequence). The CDR3 coding sequence is TGTGCCAGCAGCTTAGGAGACGGCGGTACCTACGAGCAGTACTTC. Its protein product is CASSLGDGGTYEQYF.

The rearrangement joins TRBV28 to TRBJ2-1, with a weak D call TRBD2 (6 bases). V lost 6 bases and J lost 10, with 16 bases in between. The CDR3 contains 13 residues. The V gene's germline CDR1 is MDHEN and CDR2 SYDVKM. The CDR3 sequence is CASRTGGRAEQFF. The CDR3 DNA is TGTGCCAGCAGGACCGGAGGGAGAGCCGAGCAGTTCTTC. Variable domain in full (rest from reference TRBV28 and TRBJ2-1): DVKVTQSSRYLVKRTGEKVFLECVQDMDHENMFWYRQDPGLGLRLIYFSYDVKMKEKGDIPEGYSVSREKKERFSLILESASTNQTSMYLCASRTGGRAEQFFGPGTRLTVL.